The 15 T cell receptor beta chains below come from one sample, sequenced in a study of monozygotic twins with inflammatory bowel disease. TCRdb re-called the 5' RACE reads, yielding one record per CDR3 amino acid sequence without DNA. The listing records more than 300,000 distinct CDR3 sequences. Sequencing was done on a sample of blood. Every receptor here comes from a human donor with ulcerative colitis or Crohn's disease, or a healthy co-twin of an affected twin (not recorded which).

This chain links TRBV5-4 with TRBJ1-6. Germline CDR1 and CDR2: SGHNT and YYREEE (reference sequence). The length of the CDR3 is 13 residues. The CDR3 protein is CASALTRNSPLHF. Complete variable domain (other parts from reference TRBV5-4 and TRBJ1-6): ETGVTQSPTHLIKTRGQQVTLRCSSQSGHNTVSWYQQALGQGPQFIFQYYREEENGRGNFPPRFSGLQFPNYSSELNVNALELDDSALYLCASALTRNSPLHFGNGTRLTVT.

J is TRBJ2-1 and V is TRBV4-3; the TRBD2 assignment by TCRdb is unverifiable without DNA. The CDR3 has 15 residues. In germline, CDR1 is LGHNA, CDR2 YSLEER. The CDR3: CASGAGTSANNEQFF.

This CDR3 is CASRTANTGELFF. The chain uses TRBV7-6 and TRBJ2-2. This CDR3 comprises 13 residues. The germline V gene has CDR1 SGHVS and CDR2 FNYEAQ.

CDR3 region: CASSLAVALAGRNEQFF. This chain uses TRBV5-5 with TRBJ2-1. The CDR3 spans 17 residues. Looked up from germline, CDR1 is SGHKS and CDR2 is YYEKEE (reference sequence).

V and J are TRBV21-1 and TRBJ1-5; TCRdb reports TRBD1, a call that lacks DNA to check it against. TRBV21-1 is given as a pseudogene. The CDR3 covers 14 residues. CDR3 sequence: CATSSGPSNQPQHF.

Here the CDR3 reads CASSPGQRVYNSPLHF. The rearrangement joins TRBV7-2 to TRBJ1-6; TCRdb designates TRBD1, a call that cannot be tested without DNA. CDR3 size: 16 residues. CDR1 and CDR2 from the germline V gene are SGHTA and FQGNSA.

The chain combines TRBV7-9 with TRBJ1-5; there is no DNA to check the TCRdb D call of TRBD1. This CDR3 is built from 17 residues. Germline V gene lookup returns CDR1 SEHNR and CDR2 FQNEAQ (reference sequence). This CDR3 reads CASSFGGVGLSNQPQHF.

The chain joins TRBV7-8 to TRBJ2-3; without DNA, the TCRdb call of TRBD2 cannot be checked. Germline V lookup: CDR1 SGHVS, CDR2 FQNEAQ. The CDR3 has 17 amino acids. The CDR3 sequence: CASSLGLAGGKGDTQYF.

J is TRBJ1-1 and V is TRBV3-1. Germline V gene data show CDR1 as LGHDT and CDR2 as YNNKEL (reference sequence). The CDR3 is 13 amino acids. CDR3: CASGGELNTEAFF.

This rearrangement joins TRBV24-1 to TRBJ2-3; the TRBD2 assignment by TCRdb is unverifiable without DNA. Germline V CDR1 and CDR2: KGHDR, SFDVKD. CDR3 length equals 14 residues. CDR3 amino acids: CATSEHAGGDTQYF.

V gene TRBV7-2 combines with J gene TRBJ2-2; without DNA, the TCRdb call of TRBD1 cannot be checked. The CDR3 length is 16 residues. In germline, CDR1 is SGHTA, CDR2 FQGNSA. CDR3 region: CASSLGGQGYTGELFF. The whole variable domain, filled in from reference TRBV7-2 and TRBJ2-2, reads GAGVSQSPSNKVTEKGKDVELRCDPISGHTALYWYRQSLGQGLEFLIYFQGNSAPDKSGLPSDRFSAERTGGSVSTLTIQRTQQEDSAVYLCASSLGGQGYTGELFFGEGSRLTVL.

The chain has TRBV5-1 and TRBJ2-3. The CDR3 is 15 amino acids. Germline values: CDR1 SGHRS, CDR2 YFSETQ. This CDR3 is CASSPSDDSADTQYF.

The chain joins TRBV27 to TRBJ1-1. Germline CDR1 and CDR2: MNHEY and SMNVEV (reference sequence). The CDR3 loop spans 15 amino acids. The CDR3 protein is CASSLVLGLRTEAFF.

V gene TRBV28 combines with J gene TRBJ2-7; the D call from TCRdb, TRBD1, cannot be confirmed without DNA. CDR1 MDHEN and CDR2 SYDVKM come from the germline V gene. The CDR3 is 17 residues long. This CDR3 is CASSLRLGTGHSYEQYF. Full variable domain (outside the CDR3, taken from reference TRBV28 and TRBJ2-7): DVKVTQSSRYLVKRTGEKVFLECVQDMDHENMFWYRQDPGLGLRLIYFSYDVKMKEKGDIPEGYSVSREKKERFSLILESASTNQTSMYLCASSLRLGTGHSYEQYFGPGTRLTVT.

The rearrangement uses TRBV20-1 and TRBJ2-3; TCRdb's assignment of TRBD1 cannot be checked, as there is no DNA. The CDR3 consists of 14 residues. Germline lookup yields CDR1 DFQATT and CDR2 SNEGSKA (reference sequence). The CDR3 is CSAREPRAADTQYF.